This T cell receptor (beta chain) was sequenced for a study of T-cell memory formation after mild COVID-19. Findings of the study overall: Most CD4+ clones that shrank were in CM and EM, while CD8+ ones turned up in EMRA.

MiXCR, applied by TCRdb to the 5' RACE reads, yields one record per CDR3 protein. This table holds 470,000 or so distinct CDR3 sequences, 15% to 20% found once. V lost 0 bases and J lost 3, with 7 bases in between. The length of the CDR3 is 14 residues. Germline assignment: CDR1 SGHRS and CDR2 YFSETQ. This clonotype was counted at least ten times. What it binds is unknown. The receptor was isolated from an adult woman who had mild COVID-19 (a few samples of this study predate the infection). Cell type and time point are not known. The chain is built from TRBV5-1 and TRBJ2-1; D is possibly TRBD2 (5 bases). The sample comprised PBMCs or a T cell subset sorted from them (not recorded which). This chain's CDR3 is CASSLADFYNEQFF. The CDR3 DNA follows: TGCGCCAGCAGCTTGGCGGACTTCTACAATGAGCAGTTCTTC. Combining the CDR3 with reference TRBV5-1 and TRBJ2-1 gives the whole variable domain KAGVTQTPRYLIKTRGQQVTLSCSPISGHRSVSWYQQTPGQGLQFLFEYFSETQRNKGNFPGRFSGRQFSNSRSEMNVSTLELGDSALYLCASSLADFYNEQFFGPGTRLTVL.